The clone carrying this T cell receptor beta chain was seen a few times. PCR was performed a second time for about 7 to 12 cycles using a sample-barcoded 5' primer and a J-beta primer mix. Tagging of each cDNA molecule was performed by a template-switch adaptor with 12 random nucleotides. A single record per CDR3 protein comes from TCRdb applying MiXCR to the 5' RACE reads. The data contain approximately 800,000 distinct CDR3 sequences, around a quarter of them seen just once; the ten biggest clones take up more than 3%. Germline values: CDR1 SGHRS, CDR2 YFSETQ. V shed 4 bases and J shed 1 base, with 21 bases lying between them. This CDR3 has 17 amino acids. This sample was included in a study of blood T cells in healthy people across ages. These same records also appear under a second study, on T cells of mothers and their children. From that second work: Input to cDNA synthesis comprised all extracted RNA, at a ratio of around 1.5 ug per 15 ul.

This sequence joins TRBV5-1 and TRBJ2-7; weak D call: TRBD2 (7 bases). Sequenced material: blood. The clonotype originates from a boy aged 5-17 years in good health. The CDR3 region has the DNA TGCGCCAGCAGCCCAGGGTGGGCGGGGGCCCCTTCCTACGAGCAGTACTTC. It encodes CASSPGWAGAPSYEQYF.